This paragraph covers one T cell receptor (beta chain) sequence. These data are taken from a study of tumor-infiltrating lymphocytes in oesophageal squamous cell carcinoma. The CDR3 covers 13 residues. Germline V gene data show CDR1 as SGHVT and CDR2 as SQSDAQ. V trimming: 5 bases; J trimming: 13 bases; junction bases outside the gene matches: 11. One entry per CDR3 protein results from TCRdb running MiXCR on the PCR reads. The sample holds about 18,000 distinct CDR3 sequences; 35% to 45% are singletons and the top ten take over 15%. The sequencing input was normal esophageal tissue next to the tumor. This TCR was recovered from a female donor with esophageal squamous cell carcinoma. The genes are TRBV7-4 and TRBJ2-1; TRBD2 matches 7 bases. The chain's CDR3 is CASSPGLVIGQFF. In nucleotides, the CDR3 is TGTGCCAGCAGCCCCGGACTAGTAATTGGTCAGTTCTTC.